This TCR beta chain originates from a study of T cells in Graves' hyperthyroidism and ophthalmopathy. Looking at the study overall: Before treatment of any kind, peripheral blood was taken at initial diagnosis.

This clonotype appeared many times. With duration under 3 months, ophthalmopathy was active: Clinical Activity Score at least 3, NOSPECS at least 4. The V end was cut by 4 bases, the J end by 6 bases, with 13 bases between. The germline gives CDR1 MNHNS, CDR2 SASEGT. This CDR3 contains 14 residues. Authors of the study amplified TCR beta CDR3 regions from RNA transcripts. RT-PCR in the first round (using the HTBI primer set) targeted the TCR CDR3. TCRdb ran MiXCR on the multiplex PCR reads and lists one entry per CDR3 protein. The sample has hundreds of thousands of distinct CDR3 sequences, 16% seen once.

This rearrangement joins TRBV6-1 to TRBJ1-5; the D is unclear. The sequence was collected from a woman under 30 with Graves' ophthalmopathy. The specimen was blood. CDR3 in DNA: TGTGCCAGCAGTGCCCCAGCGGAGGGTCAGCCCCAGCATTTT. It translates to CASSAPAEGQPQHF.